The clone carrying this T cell receptor (beta chain) has just one count. The antigen remains undetermined. V lost 7 bases to trimming and J lost 0 bases, with 16 bases between them. This CDR3 is 15 amino acids long. Germline V gene sequence: CDR1 MNHNS, CDR2 SASEGT. These data are taken from a study of shared clonotypes between healthy human individuals. Study-wide points: Researchers found naive subsets generally carried larger estimated richness than memory subsets. Inspection by rarefaction showed sorted-subset sequencing to be incomplete despite large depth.

Deep was the level at which the assay was run. Splitting of each subset's genomic DNA was done evenly across several immunoSEQ plates. The method was immunoSEQ multiplex PCR; TCRdb's version includes in-frame clones alone and lacks a portion of them. The sample contains roughly 720,000 clones, about nine tenths of which appear only once. Sequenced material: memory CD8+ T cells from PBMCs. Subset in this sample: CD45RO+ cells pooled with CCR7-negative TemRA cells. The rearrangement uses TRBV6-1 and TRBJ2-7; TRBD2 might be the D (5 bases). This clonotype originated in a man aged 18 to 30 in good health. Some clones in this sample may be carry-over from other donors' samples. The CDR3 sequence is CASKSISARSYEQYF. In nucleotides, the CDR3 is TGTGCCAGCAAGAGTATTAGCGCCCGCTCCTACGAGCAGTACTTC.